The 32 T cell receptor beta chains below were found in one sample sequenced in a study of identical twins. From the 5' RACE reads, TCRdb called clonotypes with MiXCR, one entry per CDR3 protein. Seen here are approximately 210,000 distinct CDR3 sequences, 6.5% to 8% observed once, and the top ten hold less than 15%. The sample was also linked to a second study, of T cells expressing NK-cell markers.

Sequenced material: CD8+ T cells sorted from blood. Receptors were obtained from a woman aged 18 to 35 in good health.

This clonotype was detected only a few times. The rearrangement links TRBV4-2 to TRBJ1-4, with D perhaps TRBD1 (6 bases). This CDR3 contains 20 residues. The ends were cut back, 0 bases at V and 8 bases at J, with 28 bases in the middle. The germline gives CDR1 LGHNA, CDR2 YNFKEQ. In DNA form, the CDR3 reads TGTGCCAGCAGCCAAGATCTTGTCTTTGGAGGCAGGGGAAAGGGAGAAAAACTGTTTTTT. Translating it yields CASSQDLVFGGRGKGEKLFF.

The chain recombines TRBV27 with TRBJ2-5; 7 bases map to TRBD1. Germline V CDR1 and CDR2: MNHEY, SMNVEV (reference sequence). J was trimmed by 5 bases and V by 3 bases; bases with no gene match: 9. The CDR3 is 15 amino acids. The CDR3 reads CASSFVGGTTETQYF. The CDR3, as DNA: TGTGCCAGCAGTTTCGTAGGGGGCACCACGGAGACCCAGTACTTC.

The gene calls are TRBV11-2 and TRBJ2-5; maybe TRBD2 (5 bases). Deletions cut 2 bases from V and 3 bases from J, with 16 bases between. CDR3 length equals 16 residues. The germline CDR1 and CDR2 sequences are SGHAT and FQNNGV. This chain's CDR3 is CASSLSGGETEETQYF. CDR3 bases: TGTGCCAGCAGCTTAAGCGGTGGAGAAACTGAAGAGACCCAGTACTTC.

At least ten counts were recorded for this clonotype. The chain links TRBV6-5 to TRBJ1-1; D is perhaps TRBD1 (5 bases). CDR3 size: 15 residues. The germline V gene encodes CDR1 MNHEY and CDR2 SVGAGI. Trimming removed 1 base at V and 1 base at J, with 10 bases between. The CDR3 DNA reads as TGTGCCAGCAGTTACTATGAGGGACCGAACACTGAAGCTTTCTTT. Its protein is CASSYYEGPNTEAFF.

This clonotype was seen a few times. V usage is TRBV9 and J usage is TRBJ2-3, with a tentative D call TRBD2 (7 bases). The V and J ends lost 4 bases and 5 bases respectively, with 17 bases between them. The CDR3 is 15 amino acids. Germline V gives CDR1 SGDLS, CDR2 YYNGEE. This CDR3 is CASSPGGLSVDTQYF. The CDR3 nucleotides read TGTGCCAGCAGCCCGGGGGGCCTATCCGTAGATACGCAGTATTTT.

The CDR3 is CASSVSEIRETQYF. In DNA, the CDR3 is TGTGCCAGCAGTGTCTCGGAGATCCGAGAGACCCAGTACTTC. This sequence joins TRBV27 and TRBJ2-5; no clear D gene. V was pared by 5 bases and J by 4 bases, with 14 bases between. The germline gives CDR1 MNHEY, CDR2 SMNVEV (reference sequence). The CDR3 is 14 amino acids.

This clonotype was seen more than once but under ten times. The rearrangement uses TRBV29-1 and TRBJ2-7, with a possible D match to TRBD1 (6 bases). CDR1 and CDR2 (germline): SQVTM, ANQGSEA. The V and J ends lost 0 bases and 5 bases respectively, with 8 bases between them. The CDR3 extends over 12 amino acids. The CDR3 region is CSVEDQGNEQYF. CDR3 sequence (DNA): TGCAGCGTTGAAGACCAGGGGAACGAGCAGTACTTC.

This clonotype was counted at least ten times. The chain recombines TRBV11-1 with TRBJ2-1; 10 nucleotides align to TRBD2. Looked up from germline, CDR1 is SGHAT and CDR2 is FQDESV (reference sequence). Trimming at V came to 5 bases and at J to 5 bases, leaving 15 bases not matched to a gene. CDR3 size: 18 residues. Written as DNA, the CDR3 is TGTGCCAGCAGCCCCCGGGATAGGCTAGCGGGAGCAAACAATGAGCAGTTCTTC. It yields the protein CASSPRDRLAGANNEQFF.

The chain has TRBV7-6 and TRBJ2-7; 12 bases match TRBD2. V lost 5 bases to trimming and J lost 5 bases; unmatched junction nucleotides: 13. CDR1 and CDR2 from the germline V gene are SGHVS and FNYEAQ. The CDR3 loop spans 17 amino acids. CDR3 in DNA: TGTGCCAGCAGCGGGGCGCTAGCGGGAGGGCCATTACACGAGCAGTACTTC. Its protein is CASSGALAGGPLHEQYF.

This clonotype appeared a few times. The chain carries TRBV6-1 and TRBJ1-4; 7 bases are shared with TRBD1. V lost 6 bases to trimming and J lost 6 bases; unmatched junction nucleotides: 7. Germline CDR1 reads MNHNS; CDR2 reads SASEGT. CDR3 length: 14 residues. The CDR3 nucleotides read TGTGCCAGCAGCCTTGGACAGGTCGATGAAAAACTGTTTTTT. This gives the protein CASSLGQVDEKLFF.

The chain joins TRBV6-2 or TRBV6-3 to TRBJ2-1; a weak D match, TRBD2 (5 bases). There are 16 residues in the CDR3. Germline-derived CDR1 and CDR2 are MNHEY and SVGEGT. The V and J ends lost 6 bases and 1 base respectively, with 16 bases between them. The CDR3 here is CASSRSGLLSYNEQFF. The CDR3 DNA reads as TGTGCCAGCAGCCGGAGCGGTCTACTATCCTACAATGAGCAGTTCTTC.

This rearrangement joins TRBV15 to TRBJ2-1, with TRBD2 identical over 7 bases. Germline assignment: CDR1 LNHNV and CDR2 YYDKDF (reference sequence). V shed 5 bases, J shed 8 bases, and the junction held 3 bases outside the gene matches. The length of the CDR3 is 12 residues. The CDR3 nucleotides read TGTGCCACCAGCGGTAGCGGGTATGAGCAGTTCTTC. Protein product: CATSGSGYEQFF.

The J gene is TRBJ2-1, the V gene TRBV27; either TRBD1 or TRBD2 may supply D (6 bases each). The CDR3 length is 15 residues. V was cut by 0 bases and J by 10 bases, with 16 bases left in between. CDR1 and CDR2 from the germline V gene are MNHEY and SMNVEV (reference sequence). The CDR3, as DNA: TGTGCCAGCAGTTTATCGCCGGTCGGGGGCACGGAGCAGTTCTTC. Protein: CASSLSPVGGTEQFF.

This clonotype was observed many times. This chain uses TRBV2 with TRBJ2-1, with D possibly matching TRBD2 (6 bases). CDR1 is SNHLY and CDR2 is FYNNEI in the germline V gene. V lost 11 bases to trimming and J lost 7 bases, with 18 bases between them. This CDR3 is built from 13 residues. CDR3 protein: CAGSGSKANEQFF. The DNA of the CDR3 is TGTGCCGGTAGCGGAAGTAAGGCTAATGAGCAGTTCTTC.

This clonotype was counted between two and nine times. CDR3 sequence: CASSLGGAYGYTF. The CDR3 DNA follows: TGTGCCAGCAGTTTAGGGGGGGCGTATGGCTACACCTTC. The rearrangement joins TRBV27 to TRBJ1-2, with D perhaps TRBD1 (6 bases). This CDR3 is built from 13 residues. Per the germline V gene, CDR1 is MNHEY and CDR2 is SMNVEV (reference sequence). The V and J ends lost 2 bases and 5 bases respectively, with 9 bases between them.

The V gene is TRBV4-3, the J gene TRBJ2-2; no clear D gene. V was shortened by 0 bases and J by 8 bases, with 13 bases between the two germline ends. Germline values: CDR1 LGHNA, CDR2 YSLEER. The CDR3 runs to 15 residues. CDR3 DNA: TGCGCCAGCAGCCAAGATAGGTTTCGGGTAGGGGAGCTGTTTTTT. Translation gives CASSQDRFRVGELFF.

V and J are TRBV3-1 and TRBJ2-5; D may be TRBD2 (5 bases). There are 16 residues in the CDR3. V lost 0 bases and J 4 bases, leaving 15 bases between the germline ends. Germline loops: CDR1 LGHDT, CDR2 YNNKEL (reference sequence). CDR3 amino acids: CASSQDPIRGPETQYF. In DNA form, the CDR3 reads TGTGCCAGCAGCCAAGATCCGATTAGAGGGCCAGAGACCCAGTACTTC.

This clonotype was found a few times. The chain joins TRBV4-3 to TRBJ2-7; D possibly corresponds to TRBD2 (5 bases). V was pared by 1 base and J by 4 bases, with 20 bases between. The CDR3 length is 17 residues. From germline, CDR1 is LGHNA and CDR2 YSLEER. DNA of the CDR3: TGCGCCAGCAGCCAAGGGCCCCTCGGAGCGGAGGCATACGAGCAGTACTTC. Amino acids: CASSQGPLGAEAYEQYF.

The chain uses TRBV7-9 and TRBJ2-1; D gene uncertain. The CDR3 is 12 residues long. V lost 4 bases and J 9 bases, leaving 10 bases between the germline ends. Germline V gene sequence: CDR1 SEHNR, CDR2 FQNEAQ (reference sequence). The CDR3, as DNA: TGTGCCAGCAGCTATGACCAACTTGAGCAGTTCTTC. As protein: CASSYDQLEQFF.

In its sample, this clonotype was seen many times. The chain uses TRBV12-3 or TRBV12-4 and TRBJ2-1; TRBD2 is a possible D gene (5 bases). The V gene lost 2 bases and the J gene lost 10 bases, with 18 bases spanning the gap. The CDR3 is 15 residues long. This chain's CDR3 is CASSLSTSRSNEQFF. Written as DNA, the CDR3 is TGTGCCAGCAGTTTATCTACTAGTCGGTCCAACGAGCAGTTCTTC.

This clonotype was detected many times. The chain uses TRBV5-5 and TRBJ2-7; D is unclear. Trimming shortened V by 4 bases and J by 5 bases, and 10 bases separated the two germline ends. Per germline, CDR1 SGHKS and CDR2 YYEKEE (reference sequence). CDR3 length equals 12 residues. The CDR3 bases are TGTGCCAGCAGCCCCAGTGCCAACGAGCAGTACTTC. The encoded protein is CASSPSANEQYF.

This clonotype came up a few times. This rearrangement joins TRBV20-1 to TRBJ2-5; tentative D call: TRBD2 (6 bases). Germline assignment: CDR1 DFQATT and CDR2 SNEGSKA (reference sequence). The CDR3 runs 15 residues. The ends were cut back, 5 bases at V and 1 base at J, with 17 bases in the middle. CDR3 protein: CSASPTGGSQETQYF. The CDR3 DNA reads TGCAGTGCTTCCCCAACAGGAGGGTCCCAAGAGACCCAGTACTTC.

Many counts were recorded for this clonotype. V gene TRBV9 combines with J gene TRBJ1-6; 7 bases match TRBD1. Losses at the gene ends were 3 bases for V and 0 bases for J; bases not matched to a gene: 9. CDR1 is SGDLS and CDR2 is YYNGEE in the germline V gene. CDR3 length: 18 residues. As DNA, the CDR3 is TGTGCCAGCAGCGAGGGACAGTCGGTGAGCTCCTATAATTCACCCCTCCACTTT. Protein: CASSEGQSVSSYNSPLHF.

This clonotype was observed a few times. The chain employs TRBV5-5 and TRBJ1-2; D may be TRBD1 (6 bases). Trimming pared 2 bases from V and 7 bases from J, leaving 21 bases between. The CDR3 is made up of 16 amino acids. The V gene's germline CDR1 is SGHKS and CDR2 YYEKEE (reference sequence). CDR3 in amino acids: CASSLRGTRPDRGYTF. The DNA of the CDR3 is TGTGCCAGCAGCTTAAGGGGGACTCGACCCGATCGTGGCTACACCTTC.

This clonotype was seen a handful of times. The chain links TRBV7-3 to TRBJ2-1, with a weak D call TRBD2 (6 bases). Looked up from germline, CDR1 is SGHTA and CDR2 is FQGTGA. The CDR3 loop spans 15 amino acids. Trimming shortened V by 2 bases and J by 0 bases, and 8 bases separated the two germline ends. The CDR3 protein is CASSLWGDSYNEQFF. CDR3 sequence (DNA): TGTGCCAGCAGCTTATGGGGGGACTCCTACAATGAGCAGTTCTTC.

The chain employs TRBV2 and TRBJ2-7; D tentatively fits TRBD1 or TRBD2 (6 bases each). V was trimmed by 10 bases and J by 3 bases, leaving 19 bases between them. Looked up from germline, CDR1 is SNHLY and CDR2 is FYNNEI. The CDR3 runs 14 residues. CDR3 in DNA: TGTGCCATCCTGGGGGCGGGACGTTACTACGAGCAGTACTTC. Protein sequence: CAILGAGRYYEQYF.

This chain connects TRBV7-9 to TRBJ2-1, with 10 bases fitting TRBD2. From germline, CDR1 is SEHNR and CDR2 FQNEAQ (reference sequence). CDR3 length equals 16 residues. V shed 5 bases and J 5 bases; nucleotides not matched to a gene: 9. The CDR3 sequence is CASSPILAGRNNEQFF. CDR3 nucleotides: TGTGCCAGCAGCCCCATACTAGCGGGAAGAAACAATGAGCAGTTCTTC.

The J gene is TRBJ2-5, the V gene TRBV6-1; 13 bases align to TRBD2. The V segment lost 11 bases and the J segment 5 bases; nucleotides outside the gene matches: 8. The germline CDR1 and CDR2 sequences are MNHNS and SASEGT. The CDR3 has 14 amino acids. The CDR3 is CASQTSGRAETQYF. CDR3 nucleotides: TGTGCCTCCCAAACTAGCGGGAGGGCCGAGACCCAGTACTTC.

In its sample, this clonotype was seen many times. Here the CDR3 reads CASSYTSGTNEQFF. As DNA, the CDR3 is TGTGCCAGCAGTTACACTAGCGGGACGAATGAGCAGTTCTTC. The chain joins TRBV6-5 to TRBJ2-1, with 10 bases fitting TRBD2. J gave up 7 bases and V 2 bases, and 2 bases lay outside the gene matches. The CDR3 is made up of 14 amino acids. Per germline, CDR1 MNHEY and CDR2 SVGAGI.

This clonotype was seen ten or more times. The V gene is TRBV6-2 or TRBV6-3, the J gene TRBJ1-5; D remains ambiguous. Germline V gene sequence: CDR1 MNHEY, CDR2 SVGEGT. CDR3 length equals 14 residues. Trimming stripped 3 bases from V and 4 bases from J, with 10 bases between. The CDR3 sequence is CASSYWQTNQPQHF. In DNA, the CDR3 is TGTGCCAGCAGTTATTGGCAAACGAATCAGCCCCAGCATTTT.

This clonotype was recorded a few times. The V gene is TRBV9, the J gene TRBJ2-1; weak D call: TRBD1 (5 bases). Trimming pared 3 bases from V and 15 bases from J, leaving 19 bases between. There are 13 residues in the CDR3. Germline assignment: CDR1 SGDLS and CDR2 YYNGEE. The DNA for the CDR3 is TGTGCCAGCAGCGGATCACAGGCCCCGGATGCGTTCTTC. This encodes CASSGSQAPDAFF. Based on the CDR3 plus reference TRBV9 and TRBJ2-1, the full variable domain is DSGVTQTPKHLITATGQRVTLRCSPRSGDLSVYWYQQSLDQGLQFLIQYYNGEERAKGNILERFSAQQFPDLHSELNLSSLELGDSALYFCASSGSQAPDAFFGPGTRLTVL.

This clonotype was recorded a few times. The CDR3 DNA reads TGTGCCAGCAGCGTCCGGTGGGAGGTGTCCAAAAACATTCAGTACTTC. It specifies CASSVRWEVSKNIQYF. The chain uses TRBV7-7 and TRBJ2-4; tentatively, D is TRBD2 (6 bases). CDR1 and CDR2 from the germline V gene are SSHAT and FNYEAQ (reference sequence). Trimming removed 5 bases from V and 2 bases from J, with 16 bases in between. The CDR3 length is 16 residues. Looking up the rest from reference TRBV7-7 and TRBJ2-4 gives the full variable domain: GAGVSQSPRYKVTKRGQDVTLRCDPISSHATLYWYQQALGQGPEFLTYFNYEAQPDKSGLPSDRFSAERPEGSISTLTIQRTEQRDSAMYRCASSVRWEVSKNIQYFGAGTRLSVL.